This TCR beta chain was recovered during a study of cytomegalovirus exposure and HLA in healthy donors. Per germline, CDR1 SGHDT and CDR2 YYEEEE. The V and J ends lost 1 base and 3 bases respectively, with 16 bases between them. This CDR3 is 16 amino acids long. The repertoire was sequenced with immunoSEQ multiplex PCR; TCRdb's copy has only in-frame clones and lacks some. This table has over 250,000 clones, approximately 86% appearing once. The sequenced sample consisted of PBMCs. This TCR came from a woman between 18 and 30 years old in good health and CMV-seronegative. The rearrangement links TRBV5-6 to TRBJ1-2; D might be TRBD1 (6 bases). DNA for the CDR3: TGTGCCAGCAGCTTGCCCCCCCTACAGGGCCACTATGGCTACACCTTC. Amino acid sequence: CASSLPPLQGHYGYTF.